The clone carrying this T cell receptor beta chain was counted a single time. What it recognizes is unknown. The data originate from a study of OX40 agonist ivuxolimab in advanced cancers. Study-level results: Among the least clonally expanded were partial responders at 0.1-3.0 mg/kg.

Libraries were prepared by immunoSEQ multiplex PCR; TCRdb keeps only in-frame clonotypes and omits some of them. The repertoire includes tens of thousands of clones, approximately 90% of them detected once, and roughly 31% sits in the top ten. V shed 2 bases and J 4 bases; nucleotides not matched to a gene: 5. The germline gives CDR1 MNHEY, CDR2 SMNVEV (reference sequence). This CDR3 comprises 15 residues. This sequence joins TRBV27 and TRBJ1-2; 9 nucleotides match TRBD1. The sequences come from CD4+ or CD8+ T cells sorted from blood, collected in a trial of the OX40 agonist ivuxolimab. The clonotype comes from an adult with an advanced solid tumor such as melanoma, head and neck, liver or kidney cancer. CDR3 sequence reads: CASSLAGTGFYGYTF. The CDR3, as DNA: TGTGCCAGCAGTTTAGCTGGGACAGGGTTCTATGGCTACACCTTC.